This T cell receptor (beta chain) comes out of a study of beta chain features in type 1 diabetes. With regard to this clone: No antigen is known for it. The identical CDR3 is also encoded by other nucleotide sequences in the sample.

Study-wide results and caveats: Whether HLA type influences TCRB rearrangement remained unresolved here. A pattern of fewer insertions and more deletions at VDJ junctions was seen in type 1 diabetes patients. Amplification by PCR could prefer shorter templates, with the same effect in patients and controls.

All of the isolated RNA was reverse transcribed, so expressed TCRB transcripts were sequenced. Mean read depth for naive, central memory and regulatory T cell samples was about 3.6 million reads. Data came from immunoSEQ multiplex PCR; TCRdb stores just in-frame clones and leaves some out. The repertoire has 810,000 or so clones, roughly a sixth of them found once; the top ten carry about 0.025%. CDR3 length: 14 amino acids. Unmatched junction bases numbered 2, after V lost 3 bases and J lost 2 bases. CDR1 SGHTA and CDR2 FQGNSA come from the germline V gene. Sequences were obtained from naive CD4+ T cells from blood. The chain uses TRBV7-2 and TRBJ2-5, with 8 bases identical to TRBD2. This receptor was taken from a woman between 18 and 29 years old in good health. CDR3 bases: TGTGCCAGCAGCTTCTCGGGAGGGCAAGAGACCCAGTACTTC. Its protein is CASSFSGGQETQYF.